This T cell receptor beta chain was recorded in a study of blood T cell repertoires in COVID-19. Looking at the study overall: Sample material is recorded as cDNA or gDNA derived from T cells, B-cell-depleted T cells, or PBMCs.

Sequencing was performed with immunoSEQ multiplex PCR; in TCRdb, only in-frame clones are kept and a portion is missing. The top ten clones hold less than 15% of a sample with some 74,000 clones, approximately 80% of them seen once. There are 15 residues in the CDR3. V trimming: 5 bases; J trimming: 4 bases; junction bases outside the gene matches: 8. From germline, CDR1 is SGDLS and CDR2 YYNGEE. The J gene is TRBJ1-5, the V gene TRBV9, with TRBD1 identical over 8 bases. The sequence derives from a human donor in a cohort sampled during active COVID-19. What was sequenced was peripheral blood. The CDR3 spells CASSGAGGANQPQHF. The CDR3 DNA follows: TGTGCCAGCAGTGGTGCAGGGGGCGCTAATCAGCCCCAGCATTTT.